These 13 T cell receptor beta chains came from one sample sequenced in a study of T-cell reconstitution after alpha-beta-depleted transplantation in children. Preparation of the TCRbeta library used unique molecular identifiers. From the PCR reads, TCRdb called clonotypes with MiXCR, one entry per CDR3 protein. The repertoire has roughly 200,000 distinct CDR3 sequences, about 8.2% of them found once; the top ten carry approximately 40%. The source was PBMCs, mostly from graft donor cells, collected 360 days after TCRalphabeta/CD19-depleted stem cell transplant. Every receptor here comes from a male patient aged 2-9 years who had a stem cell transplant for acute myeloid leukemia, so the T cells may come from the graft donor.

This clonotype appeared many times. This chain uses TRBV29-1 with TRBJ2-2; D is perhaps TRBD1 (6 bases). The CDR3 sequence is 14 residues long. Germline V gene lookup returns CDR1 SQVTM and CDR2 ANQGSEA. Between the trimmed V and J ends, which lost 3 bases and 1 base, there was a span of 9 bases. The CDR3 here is CSVDEGQNTGELFF. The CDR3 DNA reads TGCAGCGTTGACGAGGGACAGAACACCGGGGAGCTGTTTTTT.

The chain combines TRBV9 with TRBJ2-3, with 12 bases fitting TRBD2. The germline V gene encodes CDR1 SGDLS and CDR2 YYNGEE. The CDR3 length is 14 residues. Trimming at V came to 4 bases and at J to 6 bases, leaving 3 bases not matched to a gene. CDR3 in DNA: TGTGCCAGCAGCCGGACTAGCGGGGTGGATACGCAGTATTTT. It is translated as CASSRTSGVDTQYF.

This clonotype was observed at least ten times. CDR3 in DNA: TGTGCCAGCAGCTTAGGACAGCCCTATGGCTACACCTTC. This sequence encodes CASSLGQPYGYTF. The chain carries TRBV7-2 and TRBJ1-2, with TRBD1 as a possible D gene (5 bases). CDR1 SGHTA and CDR2 FQGNSA come from the germline V gene. The V and J ends lost 1 base and 4 bases respectively, with 7 bases between them. The CDR3 is 13 amino acids.

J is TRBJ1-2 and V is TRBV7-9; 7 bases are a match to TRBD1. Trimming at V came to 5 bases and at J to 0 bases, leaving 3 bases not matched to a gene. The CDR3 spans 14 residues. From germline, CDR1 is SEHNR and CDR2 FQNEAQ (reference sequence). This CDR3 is CASSHRGANYGYTF. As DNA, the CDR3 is TGTGCCAGCAGCCACAGGGGAGCTAACTATGGCTACACCTTC.

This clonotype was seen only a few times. CDR3: CASSFPPQNQPQHF. The CDR3 DNA reads as TGTGCCAGCAGTTTTCCCCCACAGAATCAGCCCCAGCATTTT. V is TRBV12-3 or TRBV12-4 and J is TRBJ1-5; no reliable D call. CDR3 length equals 14 residues. The V end was cut by 3 bases, the J end by 4 bases, with 10 bases between.

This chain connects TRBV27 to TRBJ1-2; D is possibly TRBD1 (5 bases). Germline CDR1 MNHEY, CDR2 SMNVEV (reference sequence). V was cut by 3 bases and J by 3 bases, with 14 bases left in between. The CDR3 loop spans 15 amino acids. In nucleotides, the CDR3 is TGTGCCAGCAGTTTTTACGGGCAGGGCGACTATGGCTACACCTTC. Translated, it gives CASSFYGQGDYGYTF.

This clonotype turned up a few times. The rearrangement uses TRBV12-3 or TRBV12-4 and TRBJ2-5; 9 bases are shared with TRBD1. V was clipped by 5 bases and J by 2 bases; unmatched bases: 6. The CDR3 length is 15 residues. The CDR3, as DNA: TGTGCCAGCAGTGTACAGGGGGCGGAACAAGAGACCCAGTACTTC. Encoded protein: CASSVQGAEQETQYF.

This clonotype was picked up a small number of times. This CDR3 is CASGLDREFYGYTF. Here the CDR3 DNA reads TGCGCCAGCGGCCTGGACAGGGAGTTCTATGGCTACACCTTC. The chain combines TRBV5-1 with TRBJ1-2, with 8 positions matching TRBD1. The CDR3 is 14 residues long. CDR1 SGHRS and CDR2 YFSETQ come from the germline V gene. The ends lost 7 bases at V and 4 bases at J; junction bases unmatched: 9.

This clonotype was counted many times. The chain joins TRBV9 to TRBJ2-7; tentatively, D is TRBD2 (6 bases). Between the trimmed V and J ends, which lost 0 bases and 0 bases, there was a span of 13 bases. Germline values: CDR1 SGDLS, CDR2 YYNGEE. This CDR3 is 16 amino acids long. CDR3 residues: CASSVGGADFSYEQYF. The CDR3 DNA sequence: TGTGCCAGCAGCGTAGGCGGGGCAGACTTCTCCTACGAGCAGTACTTC. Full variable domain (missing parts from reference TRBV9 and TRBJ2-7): DSGVTQTPKHLITATGQRVTLRCSPRSGDLSVYWYQQSLDQGLQFLIQYYNGEERAKGNILERFSAQQFPDLHSELNLSSLELGDSALYFCASSVGGADFSYEQYFGPGTRLTVT.

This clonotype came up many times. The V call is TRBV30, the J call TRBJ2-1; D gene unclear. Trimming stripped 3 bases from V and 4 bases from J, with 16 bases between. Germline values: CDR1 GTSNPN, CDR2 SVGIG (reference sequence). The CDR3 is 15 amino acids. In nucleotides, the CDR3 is TGTGCCTGGAGGCAATCCGGGTCGATTTACAATGAGCAGTTCTTC. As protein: CAWRQSGSIYNEQFF.

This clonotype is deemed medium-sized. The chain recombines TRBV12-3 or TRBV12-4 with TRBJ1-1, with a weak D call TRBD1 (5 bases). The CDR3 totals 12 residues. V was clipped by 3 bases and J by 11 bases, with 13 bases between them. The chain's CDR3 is CASSFTPGGAFF. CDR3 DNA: TGTGCCAGCAGTTTTACCCCCGGGGGTGCTTTCTTT.

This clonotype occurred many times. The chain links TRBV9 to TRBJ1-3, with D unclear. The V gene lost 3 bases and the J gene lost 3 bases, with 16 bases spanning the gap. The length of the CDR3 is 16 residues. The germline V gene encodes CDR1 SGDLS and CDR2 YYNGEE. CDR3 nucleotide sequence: TGTGCCAGCAGCGCGCCGCGCGAGGCAAATGGAAACACCATATATTTT. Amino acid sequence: CASSAPREANGNTIYF.

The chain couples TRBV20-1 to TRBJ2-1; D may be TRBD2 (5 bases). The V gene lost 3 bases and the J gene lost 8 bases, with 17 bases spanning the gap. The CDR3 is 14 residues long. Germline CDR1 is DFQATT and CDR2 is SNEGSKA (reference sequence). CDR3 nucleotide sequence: TGCAGTGCTAGCGTACGGTCCGGGGTCGATGAGCAGTTCTTC. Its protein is CSASVRSGVDEQFF.